What follows are 24 T cell receptor beta chains derived from one specimen sequenced in a study of blood T cell repertoires in COVID-19. Produced via immunoSEQ multiplex PCR; TCRdb's table is partial and in-frame only. The sample shows more than 100,000 clones, just over 85% of them seen only once. Sequencing was performed on peripheral blood. All receptors derive from a human donor in a cohort sampled during active COVID-19.

This chain uses TRBV12-3 or TRBV12-4 with TRBJ2-7; 7 bases line up with TRBD1. This CDR3 has 13 amino acids. J was trimmed by 5 bases and V by 5 bases; bases with no gene match: 6. The CDR3 sequence is CASSVGTANEQYF. CDR3 coding DNA: TGTGCCAGCAGTGTCGGGACAGCTAACGAGCAGTACTTC.

The chain recombines TRBV19 with TRBJ2-2; D is unresolved. The CDR3 runs to 14 residues. Per the germline V gene, CDR1 is LNHDA and CDR2 is SQIVND (reference sequence). Trimming took 4 bases from V and 0 from J, leaving 6 bases between them. In DNA, the CDR3 is TGTGCCAGTAGTAGTCAGGCGAACACCGGGGAGCTGTTTTTT. It is translated as CASSSQANTGELFF.

The CDR3 loop is CASKNEAPYAEAFF. The CDR3, as DNA: TGTGCCAGCAAGAACGAGGCCCCGTACGCTGAAGCTTTCTTT. The gene calls are TRBV5-4 and TRBJ1-1, with D unresolved. The V end lost 6 bases, the J end lost 6 bases, and 18 bases lay between the germline ends. Germline V gives CDR1 SGHNT, CDR2 YYREEE (reference sequence). This CDR3 comprises 14 residues.

V is TRBV18 and J is TRBJ1-1; 7 bases are a match to TRBD1. The CDR3 is 16 residues long. V dropped 4 bases and J dropped 0; count of bases not matched to a gene: 8. Looked up from germline, CDR1 is KGHSH and CDR2 is LQKENI. CDR3 DNA: TGTGCCAGCTCACTTACCGGGACAGCCATGAACACTGAAGCTTTCTTT. It translates to CASSLTGTAMNTEAFF. Full variable domain (missing parts from reference TRBV18 and TRBJ1-1): NAGVMQNPRHLVRRRGQEARLRCSPMKGHSHVYWYRQLPEEGLKFMVYLQKENIIDESGMPKERFSAEFPKEGPSILRIQQVVRGDSAAYFCASSLTGTAMNTEAFFGQGTRLTVV.

The V gene is TRBV6-2 or TRBV6-3, the J gene TRBJ2-5; D may be TRBD1 (6 bases). The length of the CDR3 is 13 residues. V was cut by 4 bases and J by 5 bases, with 11 bases left in between. Germline CDR1 and CDR2: MNHEY and SVGEGT. The CDR3 DNA reads TGTGCCAGCAGTTTCCAGGGGCGGGAGACCCAGTACTTC. It codes for CASSFQGRETQYF.

The chain is built from TRBV9 and TRBJ1-1, with a tentative D call TRBD1 (5 bases). Trimming shortened V by 2 bases and J by 3 bases, and 8 bases separated the two germline ends. Germline V gene data show CDR1 as SGDLS and CDR2 as YYNGEE. The CDR3 has 13 residues. The CDR3 bases are TGTGCCAGCAGCGTTGACAGTTACACTGAAGCTTTCTTT. It encodes CASSVDSYTEAFF.

CDR3 residues: CASRPTSGSGETQYF. As DNA, the CDR3 is TGTGCCAGCAGGCCAACTAGCGGGAGTGGTGAGACCCAGTACTTC. The chain is built from TRBV5-4 and TRBJ2-5; TRBD2 matches at 11 bases. The V and J ends lost 5 bases and 5 bases, in that order; junction bases with no gene match: 8. The CDR3 is 15 amino acids. In germline, CDR1 is SGHNT, CDR2 YYREEE (reference sequence).

The chain uses TRBV28 and TRBJ1-1, with D tentatively TRBD1 (5 bases). Germline V lookup: CDR1 MDHEN, CDR2 SYDVKM. The V gene lost 7 bases and the J gene lost 5 bases, with 8 bases spanning the gap. The CDR3 contains 11 residues. CDR3 residues: CASMGGTEAFF. In DNA form, the CDR3 reads TGTGCCAGCATGGGGGGAACTGAAGCTTTCTTT.

The chain carries TRBV6-5 and TRBJ2-7; D is unresolved. The CDR3 has 11 amino acids. Per the germline V gene, CDR1 is MNHEY and CDR2 is SVGAGI. Trimming took off 6 bases at V and 5 bases at J, with 8 bases between the two ends. The DNA of the CDR3 is TGTGCCAGCAGATGGCTAGACGAGCAGTACTTC. It yields the protein CASRWLDEQYF.

The chain combines TRBV7-3 with TRBJ2-1; D perhaps matches TRBD2 (6 bases). Trimming pared 5 bases from V and 5 bases from J, leaving 16 bases between. CDR1 SGHTA and CDR2 FQGTGA come from the germline V gene. This CDR3 is built from 15 residues. The CDR3 is CASSERAGTHNEQFF. In nucleotides, the CDR3 is TGTGCCAGCAGCGAGCGAGCCGGGACTCACAATGAGCAGTTCTTC.

In DNA, the CDR3 is TGTGCCAGCAGCATACTCGAGGGCGACGGGGAGCTGTTTTTT. It specifies CASSILEGDGELFF. The V and J genes are TRBV7-2 and TRBJ2-2; weak D call: TRBD2 (5 bases). The CDR3 length is 14 residues. Between the trimmed V and J ends, which lost 5 bases and 7 bases, there was a span of 14 bases. Germline CDR1 reads SGHTA; CDR2 reads FQGNSA.

In this sample, this clone turned up once. The chain's CDR3 is CASSYSGSPTYEQYF. For the CDR3, the DNA is TGTGCCAGCAGTTACAGCGGGAGCCCAACCTACGAGCAGTACTTC. The chain is built from TRBV6-5 and TRBJ2-7; 8 bases are shared with TRBD2. The V segment lost 2 bases and the J segment 2 bases; nucleotides outside the gene matches: 5. The V gene's germline CDR1 is MNHEY and CDR2 SVGAGI. The CDR3 has 15 amino acids.

The chain couples TRBV10-1 to TRBJ2-7; perhaps TRBD1 as D (5 bases). Germline CDR1 is WNHNN and CDR2 is SYGVQD (reference sequence). The CDR3 consists of 14 residues. V was clipped by 11 bases and J by 2 bases, with 19 bases between them. CDR3 coding DNA: TGCGCCGCCGGATACAGACAGTTTACCTACGAGCAGTACTTC. Translation gives CAAGYRQFTYEQYF.

This chain joins TRBV24-1 and TRBJ2-5; D not certain. V was pared by 4 bases and J by 3 bases, with 8 bases between. Germline V gene data show CDR1 as KGHDR and CDR2 as SFDVKD. The CDR3 has 13 amino acids. The DNA of the CDR3 is TGTGCCACCAGTGAAGACTGGGAAGAGACCCAGTACTTC. The encoded protein is CATSEDWEETQYF.

The rearrangement links TRBV4-1 to TRBJ1-2; 7 bases fit TRBD1. J was trimmed by 7 bases and V by 2 bases; bases with no gene match: 10. This CDR3 comprises 15 residues. The V gene's germline CDR1 is MGHRA and CDR2 YSYEKL. The CDR3 region is CASSQLAEGATGYTF. The CDR3 nucleotides are TGCGCCAGCAGCCAACTAGCCGAGGGGGCAACTGGCTACACCTTC.

This clone has only a few counts. CDR3 sequence: CASSPSRDRNTEAFF. The CDR3 coding sequence is TGTGCCAGCAGTCCCAGCAGGGACAGGAACACTGAAGCTTTCTTT. The chain links TRBV27 to TRBJ1-1; 7 bases match TRBD1. V lost 5 bases, J lost 1 base, and 7 bases stayed unmatched. The CDR3 is 15 residues long. The germline V gene encodes CDR1 MNHEY and CDR2 SMNVEV (reference sequence).

V is TRBV10-3 and J is TRBJ1-4; a weak D match, TRBD1 (5 bases). Germline CDR1 ENHRY, CDR2 SYGVKD. V lost 3 bases and J 4 bases, leaving 12 bases between the germline ends. The CDR3 consists of 15 residues. The CDR3 coding sequence is TGTGCCATCAGTGAATCTTCCAGGGTTAATGAAAAACTGTTTTTT. This codes for CAISESSRVNEKLFF.

This chain links TRBV27 with TRBJ2-6; the match to TRBD1 covers 8 bases. From germline, CDR1 is MNHEY and CDR2 SMNVEV (reference sequence). The CDR3 extends over 20 amino acids. The V gene end was trimmed by 5 bases and the J gene end by 0 bases; junction bases not matched to a gene: 15. The CDR3 DNA is TGTGCCAGCAGTCCTTACAGGGGGGCCCTGGTCCGCTCTGGGGCCAACGTCCTGACTTTC. It codes for CASSPYRGALVRSGANVLTF.

CDR3 amino acids: CASSLGQGHNEQFF. The DNA for the CDR3 is TGCGCCAGCAGCCTGGGACAGGGTCACAATGAGCAGTTCTTC. The V and J genes are TRBV5-1 and TRBJ2-1; 9 bases map to TRBD1. CDR1 is SGHRS, CDR2 YFSETQ, per germline. Trimming at V came to 4 bases and at J to 5 bases, leaving 4 bases not matched to a gene. This CDR3 spans 14 amino acids.

This rearrangement joins TRBV18 to TRBJ2-6; D gene ambiguous. The germline V and J ends were trimmed by 5 bases and 0 bases, with 5 bases remaining between them. From germline, CDR1 is KGHSH and CDR2 LQKENI. CDR3 length: 14 residues. This CDR3 is CASSDTSGANVLTF. CDR3 coding DNA: TGTGCCAGCTCAGACACCTCTGGGGCCAACGTCCTGACTTTC. The full variable domain, its missing parts supplied by reference TRBV18 and TRBJ2-6, is NAGVMQNPRHLVRRRGQEARLRCSPMKGHSHVYWYRQLPEEGLKFMVYLQKENIIDESGMPKERFSAEFPKEGPSILRIQQVVRGDSAAYFCASSDTSGANVLTFGAGSRLTVL.

The chain couples TRBV18 to TRBJ1-1, with TRBD1 matching over 9 bases. J was trimmed by 1 base and V by 0 bases; bases with no gene match: 0. Germline V gene lookup returns CDR1 KGHSH and CDR2 LQKENI. There are 15 residues in the CDR3. The chain's CDR3 is CASSPPTGGNTEAFF. Written as DNA, the CDR3 is TGTGCCAGCTCACCACCGACAGGGGGGAACACTGAAGCTTTCTTT.

The chain is built from TRBV6-5 and TRBJ2-1; 8 nucleotides align to TRBD1. J lost 7 bases, V lost 2 bases, and 7 bases had no gene match. CDR1 and CDR2 (germline): MNHEY, SVGAGI. The CDR3 runs to 15 residues. CDR3 loop: CASSYQGQGWNEQFF. In DNA form, the CDR3 reads TGTGCCAGCAGTTACCAAGGACAGGGCTGGAATGAGCAGTTCTTC.

Only one count was recorded for this clone. The chain carries TRBV9 and TRBJ2-1, with 9 bases fitting TRBD2. J lost 8 bases, V lost 0 bases, and 3 bases had no gene match. CDR1 and CDR2 (germline): SGDLS, YYNGEE. The CDR3 runs 14 residues. The CDR3 here is CASSVGGGRDEQFF. The CDR3 DNA reads as TGTGCCAGCAGCGTAGGGGGCGGGAGGGATGAGCAGTTCTTC.

The J gene is TRBJ1-6, the V gene TRBV19; TRBD1 agrees at 8 bases. With V trimmed by 6 bases and J by 7 bases, 11 bases remained unmatched. Germline loops: CDR1 LNHDA, CDR2 SQIVND (reference sequence). The CDR3 has 16 residues. The CDR3 region has the DNA TGTGCCAGTAGGCGCGGGCAGGGGGCTTACAATTCACCCCTCCACTTT. It is translated as CASRRGQGAYNSPLHF.